A single TCR beta chain is shown here with its context. Its antigen remains unidentified. Trimming stripped 4 bases from V and 0 bases from J, with 13 bases between. Germline V gene data show CDR1 as MDHEN and CDR2 as SYDVKM. The CDR3 length is 15 residues. The repertoire was sequenced with immunoSEQ multiplex PCR; TCRdb's copy has only in-frame clones and lacks some. The repertoire includes 78,000 or so clones, around 94% of them detected once, and 3.2% sits in the top ten. The donors formed part of the approximately 110-subject validation cohort, distinct from the 666-subject first cohort. This entry comes from a study of cytomegalovirus exposure and HLA in healthy donors. Study-wide results and caveats: The study recorded 160 or so TCR beta chains that were cytomegalovirus-associated.

The genes are TRBV28 and TRBJ2-7; D gene ambiguous. What was sequenced was PBMCs. This receptor was identified in a young woman in good health and CMV-seropositive. The CDR3 region has the DNA TGTGCCAGCAGTTCCAGGCTTCTGAGCTCCTACGAGCAGTACTTC. Amino acids: CASSSRLLSSYEQYF.